This is a list of T cell receptor beta chains from one sample in a study of quantifying T cell responses using KT2 cells. TCRdb re-derived calls from the UMI-ligation and nested PCR reads in MiXCR, one entry per CDR3 protein. The data contain 30,000 or so distinct CDR3 sequences, about 7.1% of them singletons. Sequenced input: PBMCs spiked with cells of the T cell clone KT2. The source is a human donor. The CDR3 runs from the conserved cysteine through the conserved F or W. D genes are given only for firm matches. The size entry is marked missing in some rows and otherwise reads once, few, many or a size class.

clone size	D gene	CDR3 length	V gene	J gene	CDR3 DNA	CDR3 protein
many	.	13	TRBV12-3/TRBV12-4	TRBJ1-1	TGTGCCAGCACCGTTGGGGTGAACACTGAAGCTTTCTTT	CASTVGVNTEAFF
many	.	15	TRBV24-1	TRBJ2-1	TGTGCCACCAGTGATTCGACAGGTTCCTACAATGAGCAGTTCTTC	CATSDSTGSYNEQFF
many	TRBD1	13	TRBV7-2	TRBJ2-5	TGTGCCAGCAGCCGAGCAGGGGGAGAGACCCAGTACTTC	CASSRAGGETQYF
few	TRBD1	14	TRBV25-1	TRBJ2-7	TGTGCCAGCAGTCCCCGGACAGGGGTCCGAGAGCAGTACTTC	CASSPRTGVREQYF
few	.	14	TRBV5-1	TRBJ2-7	TGCGCCAGCAGCACCGGACTGAGGAACTACGAGCAGTACTTC	CASSTGLRNYEQYF
few	.	15	TRBV12-3/TRBV12-4	TRBJ2-4	TGTGCCAGCAGTGGGGCGGTACTAGCCAAAAACATTCAGTACTTC	CASSGAVLAKNIQYF
many	TRBD1	15	TRBV2	TRBJ1-6	TGTGCCACCACTAAAGGGGACAGAAAGAATTCACCCCTCCACTTT	CATTKGDRKNSPLHF
.	.	18	TRBV4-1	TRBJ2-2	TGCGCCAGCAGCCAAGGGCCCCTTGACGGCCAGAACACCGGGGAGCTGTTTTTT	CASSQGPLDGQNTGELFF
many	.	13	TRBV14	TRBJ2-2	TGTGCCAGCAGGCTACTGAACACCGGGGAGCTGTTTTTT	CASRLLNTGELFF
many	.	13	TRBV7-9	TRBJ1-2	TGTGCCAGCACCCCGGGGAGTAACTATGGCTACACCTTC	CASTPGSNYGYTF
.	TRBD1	15	TRBV7-6	TRBJ2-3	TGTGCCAGCAGCTTTGAAGGGGGCCAGGCAGATACGCAGTATTTT	CASSFEGGQADTQYF
many	TRBD2	18	TRBV24-1	TRBJ2-3	TGTGCCACCAGTGATCGGACTAATCTAGCGGGAAGGACAGATACGCAGTATTTT	CATSDRTNLAGRTDTQYF
.	.	14	TRBV19	TRBJ2-3	TGTGCCAGTAGTATAGTGGGAGAAGCAGATACGCAGTATTTT	CASSIVGEADTQYF
.	.	11	TRBV12-3/TRBV12-4	TRBJ2-5	TGTGCCAGCAGCTCCGCGGAAACGGAGTACTTC	CASSSAETEYF
many	.	16	TRBV3-1	TRBJ2-1	TGTGCCAGCAGCCAATACGCGACTAGTGTCGACAATGAGCAGTTCTTC	CASSQYATSVDNEQFF
many	.	15	TRBV12-3/TRBV12-4	TRBJ1-5	TGTGCCAGCAGTTTTAGGGATATTCGAAATCAGCCCCAGCATTTT	CASSFRDIRNQPQHF
many	TRBD2	17	TRBV2	TRBJ2-4	TGTGCCAGCACCGTGGGAACTAGCGGGGGTCCCCGAACCATTCAGTACTTC	CASTVGTSGGPRTIQYF
many	.	14	TRBV20-1	TRBJ2-3	TGCAGTGCTGAAACGGGACTTAGCACAGATACGCAGTATTTT	CSAETGLSTDTQYF
many	.	14	TRBV20-1	TRBJ1-3	TGCAGTGCTAGAGACAGGGATGCTGGAAACACCATATATTTT	CSARDRDAGNTIYF
many	.	13	TRBV19	TRBJ2-7	TGTGCCAGTAGTAGCGGCCCCTCCTACGAGCAGTACTTC	CASSSGPSYEQYF
many	TRBD1	13	TRBV12-3/TRBV12-4	TRBJ1-2	TGTGCCAGCAGTCCTACGACAGGGAGCGGCTACACCTTC	CASSPTTGSGYTF
many	TRBD1	16	TRBV4-2	TRBJ1-3	TGTGCCAGCAGCCAAGACGGGACAGGGACTGGAAACACCATATATTTT	CASSQDGTGTGNTIYF
medium-sized	TRBD1	14	TRBV7-9	TRBJ1-6	TGTGCCAGCAGCGAAGGACAGGAGAATTCACCCCTCCACTTT	CASSEGQENSPLHF
many	.	14	TRBV29-1	TRBJ1-2	TGCAGCGTTGAAGATTGGAGGGGGGGCTATGGCTACACCTTC	CSVEDWRGGYGYTF
many	TRBD2	16	TRBV10-2	TRBJ2-7	TGCGCCAGCAGTGAGGGACTAGCGGGGCCGTGGGGCGAGCAGTACTTC	CASSEGLAGPWGEQYF
.	.	16	TRBV14	TRBJ1-6	TGTGCCAGCAGCCACGCGGCCCGGGACGTCAATTCACCCCTCCACTTT	CASSHAARDVNSPLHF
many	.	15	TRBV4-2	TRBJ2-5	TGTGCCAGCAGCACAGGTGAGGGGGGGCGAGAGACCCAGTACTTC	CASSTGEGGRETQYF
.	TRBD1	13	TRBV11-2	TRBJ2-5	TGTGCCAGCAGCGGACAGGGGGAAGAGACCCAGTACTTC	CASSGQGEETQYF
many	.	14	TRBV12-3/TRBV12-4	TRBJ1-5	TGTGCCAGCAGTTTAAGCAGGGCTCGATCGCCCCAGCATTTT	CASSLSRARSPQHF
.	TRBD1	16	TRBV6-5	TRBJ1-3	TGTGCCAGCAGTTACTCGGGACAGGGGGCCGTGAACACCATATATTTT	CASSYSGQGAVNTIYF
.	TRBD1	12	TRBV11-2	TRBJ2-1	TGTGCCAGCAGCTCGGGACAGTCTGAGCAGTTCTTC	CASSSGQSEQFF
.	.	13	TRBV2	TRBJ2-7	TGTGCCAGCAGTGAAGGTGGGAATTACGAGCAGTACTTC	CASSEGGNYEQYF
.	TRBD2	15	TRBV10-2	TRBJ2-7	TGCGCCAGCAGTGAGACTGGAGCGGGGGGAAACGAGCAGTACTTC	CASSETGAGGNEQYF
.	TRBD2	17	TRBV11-2	TRBJ2-5	TGTGCCAGCAGCTTTCGAGCGGGGGTCGTGGGCCAAGAGACCCAGTACTTC	CASSFRAGVVGQETQYF
.	TRBD2	17	TRBV5-1	TRBJ2-2	TGCGCCAGCAGCTTGCTAGCGGGAGGGCCGAGCGCCGGGGAGCTGTTTTTT	CASSLLAGGPSAGELFF
few	.	14	TRBV7-4	TRBJ1-3	TGTGCCAGCAGCTTCGAGTTATCTGGAAACACCATATATTTT	CASSFELSGNTIYF
many	.	16	TRBV27	TRBJ2-7	TGTGCCAGCAGTCTTGGGCAGGAGTTAGGTCTCTACGAGCAGTACTTC	CASSLGQELGLYEQYF
many	.	15	TRBV6-2/TRBV6-3	TRBJ1-1	TGTGCCAGCAGTTACTCAGGGGGGTCGGATACTGAAGCTTTCTTT	CASSYSGGSDTEAFF
few	.	15	TRBV7-3	TRBJ2-1	TGTGCCAGCAGCCTAGTAGCGTTGTATGACAATGAGCAGTTCTTC	CASSLVALYDNEQFF
many	TRBD2	17	TRBV6-2/TRBV6-3	TRBJ2-3	TGTGCCAGCAGTTACCCACCGGGACTAGCGGCCACAGATACGCAGTATTTT	CASSYPPGLAATDTQYF
many	.	14	TRBV20-1	TRBJ1-5	TGCAGTGCCCAGGGCGAGCGAGGGAATCAGCCCCAGCATTTT	CSAQGERGNQPQHF
.	TRBD2	12	TRBV11-2	TRBJ2-1	TGTGCCAGCAGCCTTGCGGGGGGTGAGCAGTTCTTC	CASSLAGGEQFF
many	TRBD2	18	TRBV7-6	TRBJ2-3	TGTGCCAGCAGCTTAGTAAACGGGAGGATTGGGGCCACAGATACGCAGTATTTT	CASSLVNGRIGATDTQYF
.	.	16	TRBV7-2	TRBJ1-4	TGTGCCAGCAGCTTATATGGAGGGGTGACTAATGAAAAACTGTTTTTT	CASSLYGGVTNEKLFF
many	.	15	TRBV5-6	TRBJ1-2	TGTGCCAGCAGCCCGGTAGGACAGTCCCTCTATGGCTACACCTTC	CASSPVGQSLYGYTF
many	.	16	TRBV9	TRBJ1-6	TGTGCCAGCAGCGCCCAGCCCGCGCGGGGGTATTCACCCCTCCACTTT	CASSAQPARGYSPLHF
.	.	15	TRBV9	TRBJ2-1	TGTGCCAGCAGCGTAGACGCCGGGATTAGGGATGAGCAGTTCTTC	CASSVDAGIRDEQFF
many	.	15	TRBV12-3/TRBV12-4	TRBJ2-1	TGTGCCAGCGGGTTCAACGGTAAGGTTTGGAATGAGCAGTTCTTC	CASGFNGKVWNEQFF
.	TRBD2	17	TRBV6-2/TRBV6-3	TRBJ2-5	TGTGCCAGCACTTCTGGGTCAGCAGCGGGAGAGCGGAAGACCCAGTACTTC	CASTSGSAAGERKTQYF
.	.	13	TRBV2	TRBJ1-5	TGTGCCAGCAGTGAGTGGCCGAATCAGCCCCAGCATTTT	CASSEWPNQPQHF
few	.	14	TRBV12-3/TRBV12-4	TRBJ2-2	TGTGCCAGCAGTTTAGGGAGGGGAATCGGGGAGCTGTTTTTT	CASSLGRGIGELFF
many	TRBD1	12	TRBV20-1	TRBJ1-3	TGCAGTGCTCGAAGACAGGGCAACACCATATATTTT	CSARRQGNTIYF
many	.	12	TRBV4-1	TRBJ2-1	TGCGCCAGCAGCCCCTGGGGGAGAGAGCAGTTCTTC	CASSPWGREQFF
few	TRBD2	14	TRBV20-1	TRBJ2-1	TGCAGTGCAACTAGCGGGAGGATCGGCAATGAGCAGTTCTTC	CSATSGRIGNEQFF